This entry concerns a single TCR beta chain. Its antigen is unidentified. This specimen belongs to a study of a mutant IDH1 vaccine in newly diagnosed glioma. The overall study: A 62.5% male, 37.5% female split and a mean age of around 41 years characterized treated patients. V12 came at week 35, V13 at week 47.

The germline gives CDR1 MGHDK, CDR2 SYGVNS. V lost 9 bases to trimming and J lost 3 bases, with 15 bases between them. The CDR3 runs to 13 residues. Clones were read by immunoSEQ multiplex PCR, and TCRdb kept only the in-frame ones, dropping some. The sample contains about 56,000 clones, 80% to 85% of which appear only once. The time point denotes: week 47, end of study. The content of each vaccine dose was 300 ug of mutant IDH1 20-mer peptide, and topical imiquimod accompanied it. Donors had new IDH1-mutant astrocytomas of WHO grade 3 or 4 (ATRX-lost). The sequence derives from a woman in her 50s with glioma. Sample: PBMCs, taken from a glioma patient whose treatment included an IDH1 peptide vaccine. V is TRBV25-1 and J is TRBJ2-7; D may be TRBD1 (6 bases). CDR3 in amino acids: CASLRTGFYEQYF. The CDR3 DNA reads as TGTGCCAGTCTCCGAACAGGGTTCTACGAGCAGTACTTC.